The 5 T cell receptor beta chains below were found in one sample sequenced in a study of blood T cell repertoires in COVID-19. Measured with immunoSEQ multiplex PCR; TCRdb has only the in-frame clones, and not every one. This sample has about 160,000 clones, with approximately 78% found just once. The material sequenced was peripheral blood. Receptors originate from a human donor in a cohort sampled during active COVID-19.

This chain connects TRBV19 to TRBJ1-5; D is possibly TRBD1 (6 bases). CDR3 size: 13 residues. Trimming took 11 bases from V and 5 from J, leaving 16 bases between them. CDR1 is LNHDA, CDR2 SQIVND, per germline (reference sequence). The CDR3 DNA reads TGTGCCGGCTCCGACAGGACCCATCAGCCCCAGCATTTT. Protein sequence: CAGSDRTHQPQHF.

This clone was seen a few times. The CDR3 sequence: CASYRDRGLYEQFF. The CDR3 DNA sequence: TGTGCCAGCTACCGGGACAGGGGGCTTTATGAGCAGTTCTTC. The gene calls are TRBV6-5 and TRBJ2-1; 12 bases line up with TRBD1. This CDR3 comprises 14 residues. The junction had 7 bases not matched to a gene; V was cut back by 8 bases and J by 8 bases. Germline V lookup: CDR1 MNHEY, CDR2 SVGAGI.

The chain is built from TRBV7-2 and TRBJ2-5; unclear D gene. This CDR3 is 12 amino acids long. Germline V gives CDR1 SGHTA, CDR2 FQGNSA. V dropped 5 bases and J dropped 5 bases, with 9 bases sitting between them. CDR3 DNA sequence: TGTGCCAGCAGCCCCTCTACGGAGACCCAGTACTTC. Its translation is CASSPSTETQYF.

The chain couples TRBV2 to TRBJ1-4, with a tentative D call TRBD1 (6 bases). Germline CDR1 and CDR2: SNHLY and FYNNEI. The CDR3 runs to 16 residues. Trimming shortened V by 3 bases and J by 2 bases, and 13 bases separated the two germline ends. The CDR3 DNA follows: TGTGCCAGCAGTGACGGGGGGCTCGGGACTAATGAAAAACTGTTTTTT. It translates to CASSDGGLGTNEKLFF. Complete variable domain (other parts from reference TRBV2 and TRBJ1-4): EPEVTQTPSHQVTQMGQEVILRCVPISNHLYFYWYRQILGQKVEFLVSFYNNEISEKSEIFDDQFSVERPDGSNFTLKIRSTKLEDSAMYFCASSDGGLGTNEKLFFGSGTQLSVL.

The V gene is TRBV4-3, the J gene TRBJ1-6; D might be TRBD1 (5 bases). V was cut by 0 bases and J by 8 bases, with 17 bases left in between. The CDR3 spans 17 residues. From germline, CDR1 is LGHNA and CDR2 YSLEER. The CDR3 is CASSQDSGTQTYSPLHF. The CDR3 bases are TGCGCCAGCAGCCAAGATAGCGGGACCCAAACGTATTCACCCCTCCACTTT.